This record covers a single T cell receptor (beta chain). No antigen is known for it. The junction departs from the called germline gene at one end, perhaps through a read error. These data come from a study of T cells in Graves' hyperthyroidism and ophthalmopathy. The CDR3 regions of TCR beta were amplified from RNA transcripts. The TCR CDR3 was amplified in a first-round RT-PCR using the HTBI primer set. TCRdb redid the calling of the multiplex PCR reads with MiXCR, one entry per CDR3 protein. Of about 350,000 distinct CDR3 sequences listed, roughly 20% were seen once; the top ten hold about 16%. Study outcomes and limitations: In blood, most of the thyroid clonotypes expanded above 0.001 were also present.

Looked up from germline, CDR1 is MNHEY and CDR2 is SVGAGI. The CDR3 totals 13 residues. The sequenced sample was blood. The rearrangement joins TRBV6-5 to TRBJ2-2; TRBD2 is a possible D gene (5 bases). The receptor was isolated from a woman in her thirties or forties with Graves' ophthalmopathy. The CDR3 coding sequence is TGTGCCAGCAGTTGCCAGAACACCGGGGAGCTGTATTTT. As protein: CASSCQNTGELYF.